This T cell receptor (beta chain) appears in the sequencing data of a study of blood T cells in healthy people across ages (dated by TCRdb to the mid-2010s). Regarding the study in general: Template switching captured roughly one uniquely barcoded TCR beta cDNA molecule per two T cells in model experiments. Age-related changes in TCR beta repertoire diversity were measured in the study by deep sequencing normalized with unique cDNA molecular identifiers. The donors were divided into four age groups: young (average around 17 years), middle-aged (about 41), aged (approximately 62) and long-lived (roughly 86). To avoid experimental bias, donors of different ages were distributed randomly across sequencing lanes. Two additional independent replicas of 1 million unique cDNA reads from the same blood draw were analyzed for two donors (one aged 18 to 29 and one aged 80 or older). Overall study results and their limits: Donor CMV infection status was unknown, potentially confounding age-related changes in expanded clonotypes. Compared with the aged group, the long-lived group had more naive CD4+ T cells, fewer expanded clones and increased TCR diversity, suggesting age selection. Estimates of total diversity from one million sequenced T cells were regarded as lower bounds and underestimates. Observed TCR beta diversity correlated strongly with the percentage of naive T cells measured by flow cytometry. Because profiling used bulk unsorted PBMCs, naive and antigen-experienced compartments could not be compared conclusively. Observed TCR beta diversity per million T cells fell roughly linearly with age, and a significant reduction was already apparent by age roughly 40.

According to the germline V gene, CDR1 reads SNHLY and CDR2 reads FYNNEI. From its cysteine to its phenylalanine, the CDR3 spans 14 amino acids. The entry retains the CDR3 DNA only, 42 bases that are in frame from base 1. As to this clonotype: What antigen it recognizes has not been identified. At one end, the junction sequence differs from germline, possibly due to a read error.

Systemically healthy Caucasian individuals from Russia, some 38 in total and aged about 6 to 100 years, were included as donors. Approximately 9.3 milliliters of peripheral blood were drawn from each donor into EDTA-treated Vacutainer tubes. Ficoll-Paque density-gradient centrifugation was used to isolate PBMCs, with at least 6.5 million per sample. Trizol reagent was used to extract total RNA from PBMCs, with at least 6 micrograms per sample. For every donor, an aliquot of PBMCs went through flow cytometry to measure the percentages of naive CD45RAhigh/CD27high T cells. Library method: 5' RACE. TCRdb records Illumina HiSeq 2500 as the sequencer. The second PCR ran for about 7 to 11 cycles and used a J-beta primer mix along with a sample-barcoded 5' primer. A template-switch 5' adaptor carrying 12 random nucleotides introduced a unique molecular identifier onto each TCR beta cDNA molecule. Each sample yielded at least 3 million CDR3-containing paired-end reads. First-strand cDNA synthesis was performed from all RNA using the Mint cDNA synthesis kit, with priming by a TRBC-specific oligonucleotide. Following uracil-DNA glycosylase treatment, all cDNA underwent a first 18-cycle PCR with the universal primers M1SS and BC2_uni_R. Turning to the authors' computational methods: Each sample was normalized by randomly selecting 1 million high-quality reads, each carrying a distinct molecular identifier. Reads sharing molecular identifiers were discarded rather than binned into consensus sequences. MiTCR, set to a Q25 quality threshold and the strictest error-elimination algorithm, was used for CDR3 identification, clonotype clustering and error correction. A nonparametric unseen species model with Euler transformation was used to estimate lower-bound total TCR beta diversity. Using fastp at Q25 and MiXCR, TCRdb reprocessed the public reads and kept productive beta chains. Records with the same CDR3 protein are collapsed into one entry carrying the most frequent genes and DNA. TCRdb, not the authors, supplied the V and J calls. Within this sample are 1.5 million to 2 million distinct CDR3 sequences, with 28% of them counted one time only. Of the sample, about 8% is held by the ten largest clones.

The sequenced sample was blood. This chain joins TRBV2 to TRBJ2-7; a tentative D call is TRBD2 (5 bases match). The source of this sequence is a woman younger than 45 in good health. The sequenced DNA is TGTGTCAGCACCCTCCCAAGAGGGTCCTACGAGCAGTACTTC. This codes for CVSTLPRGSYEQYF.